The 30 T cell receptor beta chains reported below all come from one sample, sequenced in a study of cytomegalovirus exposure and HLA in healthy donors. Researchers ran the PCR with 60 Vbeta and 13 Jbeta primers. Assay used: immunoSEQ multiplex PCR; TCRdb lists only in-frame clones, some missing. The sample contains around 130,000 clones, roughly 63% of which appear only once. The sequenced material came from PBMCs. The origin of the receptors is a man under 40 in good health and CMV-seropositive.

The table lists this clone with a count of one. For the CDR3, the DNA is TGTGCCAGCTCATTTCAACAGGGGAGAACTGAAGCTTTCTTT. Protein product: CASSFQQGRTEAFF. This chain connects TRBV18 to TRBJ1-1; 7 nucleotides align to TRBD1. The trim removed 5 bases at V and 5 bases at J, leaving 8 bases unmatched. There are 14 residues in the CDR3. The germline V gene has CDR1 KGHSH and CDR2 LQKENI. Based on the CDR3 plus reference TRBV18 and TRBJ1-1, the full variable domain is NAGVMQNPRHLVRRRGQEARLRCSPMKGHSHVYWYRQLPEEGLKFMVYLQKENIIDESGMPKERFSAEFPKEGPSILRIQQVVRGDSAAYFCASSFQQGRTEAFFGQGTRLTVV.

V usage is TRBV28 and J usage is TRBJ1-5, with 9 bases matching TRBD1. After removal of 6 bases from V and 7 bases from J, the junction contained 13 bases not matched to a gene. The CDR3 spans 16 residues. Germline V gene sequence: CDR1 MDHEN, CDR2 SYDVKM. The CDR3 bases are TGTGCCAGCAGCCCTCATACCGGGACAGGGAACCAGCCCCAGCATTTT. Translating it yields CASSPHTGTGNQPQHF.

CDR3 nucleotides: TGCGCCAGCGCTATGGGACTAGCGGGAGGATACGAGCAGTACTTC. Translating gives CASAMGLAGGYEQYF. The rearrangement joins TRBV10-2 to TRBJ2-7, with 15 nucleotides matching TRBD2. Trimming took 8 bases from V and 4 from J; bases not matched to a gene: 6. Per the germline V gene, CDR1 is WSHSY and CDR2 is SAAADI. This CDR3 contains 15 residues.

This clone has a handful of counts. The chain is built from TRBV6-4 and TRBJ2-1, with TRBD2 matching over 9 bases. Germline V gene data show CDR1 as MRHNA and CDR2 as SNTAGT. CDR3 length: 16 amino acids. V lost 9 bases and J lost 1; bases outside the gene matches: 10. The CDR3 DNA reads TGTGCCAGGTGGGGTAGCGGGAGTACGTCCTACAATGAGCAGTTCTTC. Protein: CARWGSGSTSYNEQFF.

The chain combines TRBV6-5 with TRBJ1-5, with D unresolved. CDR3 size: 15 residues. Looked up from germline, CDR1 is MNHEY and CDR2 is SVGAGI. Trimming left V 0 bases short and J 4 bases short, with 10 bases between. In DNA, the CDR3 is TGTGCCAGCAGTTACTCGCGGCTCAATAATCAGCCCCAGCATTTT. Protein: CASSYSRLNNQPQHF.

V and J are TRBV6-5 and TRBJ2-7; D is unresolved. There are 16 residues in the CDR3. The germline V and J ends were trimmed by 0 bases and 4 bases, with 16 bases remaining between them. Germline CDR1 is MNHEY and CDR2 is SVGAGI. CDR3 bases: TGTGCCAGCAGTTACTCCCCCCTAGGCTACCAATACGAGCAGTACTTC. Its protein product is CASSYSPLGYQYEQYF.

The chain is built from TRBV5-1 and TRBJ2-7; TRBD2 might be the D (6 bases). The CDR3 has 16 residues. CDR1 is SGHRS and CDR2 is YFSETQ in the germline V gene. Trimming took off 4 bases at V and 3 bases at J, with 20 bases between the two ends. The CDR3 DNA sequence: TGCGCCAGCAGCCCCGGCGGGACGTCACGGATCTACGAGCAGTACTTC. Translating it yields CASSPGGTSRIYEQYF.

V gene TRBV4-3 combines with J gene TRBJ1-5; D is unclear. V was shortened by 4 bases and J by 3 bases, with 7 bases between the two germline ends. This CDR3 region has 13 residues. Germline V gene lookup returns CDR1 LGHNA and CDR2 YSLEER. The CDR3 region has the DNA TGCGCCAGCAGCCTCGGGGACAATCAGCCCCAGCATTTT. Protein product: CASSLGDNQPQHF.

The gene calls are TRBV5-4 and TRBJ2-1, with TRBD2 identical over 9 bases. This CDR3 has 16 residues. In germline, CDR1 is SGHNT, CDR2 YYREEE (reference sequence). With 0 bases clipped from V and 8 bases from J, the junction kept 9 bases outside the gene matches. This chain's CDR3 is CASSLAKIAGDDEQFF. CDR3 DNA sequence: TGTGCCAGCAGCTTGGCCAAGATAGCGGGAGACGATGAGCAGTTCTTC. The complete variable domain, with remaining parts taken from reference TRBV5-4 and TRBJ2-1, reads ETGVTQSPTHLIKTRGQQVTLRCSSQSGHNTVSWYQQALGQGPQFIFQYYREEENGRGNFPPRFSGLQFPNYSSELNVNALELDDSALYLCASSLAKIAGDDEQFFGPGTRLTVL.

This rearrangement joins TRBV27 to TRBJ1-1; possibly TRBD1 for D (6 bases). The CDR3 is 14 amino acids. Trimming shortened V by 7 bases and J by 4 bases, and 16 bases separated the two germline ends. CDR1 is MNHEY and CDR2 is SMNVEV in the germline V gene (reference sequence). CDR3 in amino acids: CASKRGTGSTEAFF. Written as DNA, the CDR3 is TGTGCCAGCAAACGGGGCACAGGGAGCACTGAAGCTTTCTTT.

The chain links TRBV29-1 to TRBJ2-3; 10 nucleotides match TRBD1. Germline loops: CDR1 SQVTM, CDR2 ANQGSEA. CDR3 length equals 13 residues. V trimming: 6 bases; J trimming: 6 bases; junction bases outside the gene matches: 6. The CDR3 bases are TGCAGCGTGCAGACAGGGGGCGGGGATACGCAGTATTTT. It encodes CSVQTGGGDTQYF.

V is TRBV7-3 and J is TRBJ2-1, with D possibly matching TRBD2 (5 bases). The V gene lost 1 base and the J gene lost 7 bases, with 17 bases spanning the gap. The CDR3 is 16 amino acids. Germline CDR1 reads SGHTA; CDR2 reads FQGTGA. The CDR3 sequence: CASSLIEARGRNEQFF. The CDR3 coding sequence is TGTGCCAGCAGCTTAATAGAAGCGCGCGGGCGAAATGAGCAGTTCTTC.

The J gene is TRBJ2-3, the V gene TRBV5-1; the D gene is possibly TRBD2 (5 bases). This CDR3 is 19 amino acids long. V dropped 2 bases and J dropped 2 bases, with 24 bases sitting between them. The germline gives CDR1 SGHRS, CDR2 YFSETQ. CDR3 DNA: TGCGCCAGCAGCTTCGGCGAATCTCCGGACTCCTTCTTCACAGATACGCAGTATTTT. It specifies CASSFGESPDSFFTDTQYF.

The chain is built from TRBV30 and TRBJ2-7; no definite D call. Germline V gene lookup returns CDR1 GTSNPN and CDR2 SVGIG (reference sequence). The CDR3 extends over 14 amino acids. Trimming took off 0 bases at V and 2 bases at J, with 11 bases between the two ends. The CDR3 coding sequence is TGTGCCTGGAGTGTGACCAGGCTAACCTACGAGCAGTACTTC. Encoded protein: CAWSVTRLTYEQYF.

Comment on this clone: A read error may account for a junction end that differs from germline. This chain links TRBV27 with TRBJ2-7, with 7 bases that match TRBD2. The germline V gene encodes CDR1 MNHEY and CDR2 SMNVEV (reference sequence). The CDR3 is 15 amino acids. DNA for the CDR3: TGTGCCAGCAGCCCCACGGGGGGAAGCTCCTACGGGCAGTACTTC. Translated, it gives CASSPTGGSSYGQYF.

As DNA, the CDR3 is TGCGCCAGCGACCGGGGGGCGGGACAGGGGTTGAATGAGCAGTTCTTC. Its translation is CASDRGAGQGLNEQFF. The chain joins TRBV5-1 to TRBJ2-1; TRBD1 matches 10 bases. Per the germline V gene, CDR1 is SGHRS and CDR2 is YFSETQ. With V trimmed by 7 bases and J by 7 bases, 14 bases remained unmatched. This CDR3 region has 16 residues. The variable domain in full, completed from reference TRBV5-1 and TRBJ2-1, reads KAGVTQTPRYLIKTRGQQVTLSCSPISGHRSVSWYQQTPGQGLQFLFEYFSETQRNKGNFPGRFSGRQFSNSRSEMNVSTLELGDSALYLCASDRGAGQGLNEQFFGPGTRLTVL.

Written as DNA, the CDR3 is TGTGCCAGCAGTGAGCACCGAGGGCAGCCCCAGCATTTT. Protein sequence: CASSEHRGQPQHF. The genes are TRBV2 and TRBJ1-5; D not resolved. Per germline, CDR1 SNHLY and CDR2 FYNNEI. The V gene lost 3 bases and the J gene lost 7 bases, with 10 bases spanning the gap. The CDR3 has 13 amino acids.

The chain joins TRBV5-5 to TRBJ2-2, with D perhaps TRBD1 (6 bases). This CDR3 has 15 amino acids. V was shortened by 2 bases and J by 1 base, with 9 bases between the two germline ends. Per germline, CDR1 SGHKS and CDR2 YYEKEE (reference sequence). CDR3 sequence reads: CASSFLGQNTGELFF. The CDR3 DNA sequence: TGTGCCAGCAGCTTCCTGGGACAGAACACCGGGGAGCTGTTTTTT.

This clone appeared a single time. CDR3 residues: CASSLTRGIDNEQFF. DNA of the CDR3: TGTGCCAGCAGCTTAACCAGGGGTATCGACAATGAGCAGTTCTTC. The chain joins TRBV7-9 to TRBJ2-1, with D possibly matching TRBD1 (6 bases). The CDR3 contains 15 residues. With 2 bases removed from V and 5 bases from J, the gap between germline ends came to 13 bases. Germline assignment: CDR1 SEHNR and CDR2 FQNEAQ (reference sequence).

This chain uses TRBV5-3 with TRBJ1-5, with D perhaps TRBD1 (6 bases). TRBV5-3 is an open reading frame, and its role is uncertain. Trimming stripped 5 bases from V and 2 bases from J, with 17 bases between. CDR3 length equals 16 residues. CDR3 loop: CARRGVWDKGNQPQHF. The DNA for the CDR3 is TGTGCCAGAAGGGGGGTGTGGGACAAGGGCAATCAGCCCCAGCATTTT.

V and J are TRBV25-1 and TRBJ2-3; the match to TRBD2 covers 13 bases. The germline V gene has CDR1 MGHDK and CDR2 SYGVNS. With 3 bases clipped from V and 2 bases from J, the junction kept 2 bases outside the gene matches. The CDR3 consists of 16 residues. The CDR3, as DNA: TGTGCCAGCAGTGACGGACTAGCGGGAGACACAGATACGCAGTATTTT. Translating gives CASSDGLAGDTDTQYF.

The rearrangement links TRBV28 to TRBJ1-2, with 11 bases matching TRBD1. Germline lookup yields CDR1 MDHEN and CDR2 SYDVKM. The V segment lost 5 bases and the J segment 2 bases; nucleotides outside the gene matches: 10. The CDR3 runs to 17 residues. The CDR3 region is CASSALSGDRGNYGYTF. CDR3 sequence (DNA): TGTGCCAGCAGTGCGCTCTCCGGGGACAGGGGGAACTATGGCTACACCTTC.

The genes are TRBV5-1 and TRBJ2-7, with a possible D match to TRBD2 (5 bases). The ends were cut back, 4 bases at V and 4 bases at J, with 12 bases in the middle. The CDR3 is 13 amino acids. Looked up from germline, CDR1 is SGHRS and CDR2 is YFSETQ. The CDR3 region has the DNA TGCGCCAGCAGCGCGGGTCCCCTTTACGAGCAGTACTTC. Its translation: CASSAGPLYEQYF.

V gene TRBV15 combines with J gene TRBJ2-5, with 8 bases fitting TRBD2. The CDR3 covers 17 residues. With 0 bases clipped from V and 5 bases from J, the junction kept 11 bases outside the gene matches. Germline loops: CDR1 LNHNV, CDR2 YYDKDF (reference sequence). The CDR3 sequence: CATSRDGSGGPVETQYF. Written as DNA, the CDR3 is TGTGCCACCAGCAGAGATGGGTCGGGGGGGCCCGTGGAGACCCAGTACTTC.

The gene calls are TRBV27 and TRBJ2-1, with TRBD2 identical over 10 bases. CDR1 and CDR2 (germline): MNHEY, SMNVEV (reference sequence). The J segment lost 0 bases and the V segment lost 1 base, leaving 15 bases of the junction unmatched. The CDR3 is 21 amino acids. The CDR3 DNA sequence: TGTGCCAGCAGTTTATTTTTCTTTAGCGGGAGGCGAATCAGCTCCTACAATGAGCAGTTCTTC. Its protein product is CASSLFFFSGRRISSYNEQFF.

The chain uses TRBV9 and TRBJ2-7, with TRBD1 matching over 7 bases. Unmatched junction bases numbered 12, after V lost 4 bases and J lost 5 bases. The CDR3 sequence is 15 residues long. Germline loops: CDR1 SGDLS, CDR2 YYNGEE. This CDR3 is CASSSRQGTTDEQYF. CDR3 DNA sequence: TGTGCCAGCAGCTCCCGACAGGGAACAACCGACGAGCAGTACTTC.

The chain combines TRBV7-2 with TRBJ2-5; unclear D gene. The germline V gene encodes CDR1 SGHTA and CDR2 FQGNSA. This CDR3 comprises 12 residues. Trimming removed 4 bases at V and 2 bases at J, with 5 bases between. CDR3 protein: CASSWQQETQYF. The CDR3 nucleotides are TGTGCCAGCAGCTGGCAACAAGAGACCCAGTACTTC. The full variable domain, completed using reference TRBV7-2 and TRBJ2-5, is GAGVSQSPSNKVTEKGKDVELRCDPISGHTALYWYRQSLGQGLEFLIYFQGNSAPDKSGLPSDRFSAERTGGSVSTLTIQRTQQEDSAVYLCASSWQQETQYFGPGTRLLVL.

This clone has a single count. This rearrangement joins TRBV5-1 to TRBJ1-4, with a tentative D call TRBD1 (6 bases). Trimming removed 4 bases at V and 5 bases at J, with 12 bases between. Germline CDR1 and CDR2: SGHRS and YFSETQ. CDR3 length: 14 residues. The CDR3 sequence: CASSQDSQNEKLFF. In nucleotides, the CDR3 is TGCGCCAGCAGCCAGGACAGTCAAAATGAAAAACTGTTTTTT. Variable domain in full (rest from reference TRBV5-1 and TRBJ1-4): KAGVTQTPRYLIKTRGQQVTLSCSPISGHRSVSWYQQTPGQGLQFLFEYFSETQRNKGNFPGRFSGRQFSNSRSEMNVSTLELGDSALYLCASSQDSQNEKLFFGSGTQLSVL.

CDR3 sequence (DNA): TGTGCCAGCAGCTTAGCTACCGGGCTAGCGGCCGACAATGAGCAGTTCTTC. Protein product: CASSLATGLAADNEQFF. The chain is built from TRBV11-3 and TRBJ2-1; 7 bases are shared with TRBD2. J was trimmed by 5 bases and V by 1 base; bases with no gene match: 11. Germline-derived CDR1 and CDR2 are SGHNT and YENEEA. The CDR3 covers 17 residues.

V is TRBV6-5 and J is TRBJ2-5; 7 bases match TRBD2. V lost 2 bases and J lost 5; bases outside the gene matches: 8. CDR1 is MNHEY, CDR2 SVGAGI, per germline. The CDR3 loop spans 15 amino acids. The CDR3 region is CASSYNAGAGETQYF. In DNA, the CDR3 is TGTGCCAGCAGTTACAATGCGGGAGCAGGGGAGACCCAGTACTTC.